The 14 T cell receptor beta chains below come from one sample, sequenced in a study of blood T cell repertoires in COVID-19. Repertoires were generated with immunoSEQ multiplex PCR, while TCRdb's copy carries only in-frame clones and drops some. The sample lists about 49,000 clones, around 86% seen once, with around 2.2% in the top ten. Sequences were obtained from peripheral blood. Every receptor here comes from a woman aged 80 or older with COVID-19, enrolled during active disease.

The rearrangement joins TRBV10-2 to TRBJ1-1; 8 bases are shared with TRBD1. The germline V gene has CDR1 WSHSY and CDR2 SAAADI. V trimming: 6 bases; J trimming: 1 base; junction bases outside the gene matches: 4. This CDR3 spans 14 amino acids. The chain's CDR3 is CASRAGGANTEAFF. CDR3 in DNA: TGCGCCAGCAGGGCAGGGGGCGCGAACACTGAAGCTTTCTTT.

The rearrangement joins TRBV19 to TRBJ2-7; 9 bases line up with TRBD1. The junction had 4 bases not matched to a gene; V was cut back by 5 bases and J by 2 bases. The CDR3 is 14 residues long. Per germline, CDR1 LNHDA and CDR2 SQIVND (reference sequence). The CDR3 region is CASSPGQGPYEQYF. In nucleotides, the CDR3 is TGTGCCAGTAGTCCCGGACAGGGGCCCTACGAGCAGTACTTC.

The CDR3 DNA reads as TGTGCCAGCAGGAGCGGGGCCGCGAACACCGGGGAGCTGTTTTTT. It translates to CASRSGAANTGELFF. This chain uses TRBV3-1 (or the pseudogene TRBV3-2) with TRBJ2-2; 7 nucleotides match TRBD2. Trimming removed 6 bases from V and 0 bases from J; junction bases left unmatched: 4. The CDR3 is 15 amino acids. Germline V gene lookup returns CDR1 LGHDT and CDR2 YNNKEL (reference sequence).

The chain is built from TRBV5-1 and TRBJ2-2; 9 positions agree with TRBD1. J was trimmed by 4 bases and V by 1 base; bases with no gene match: 5. Per the germline V gene, CDR1 is SGHRS and CDR2 is YFSETQ. CDR3 length: 16 amino acids. This chain's CDR3 is CASSLTGGLGTGELFF. CDR3 DNA: TGCGCCAGCAGCTTGACAGGGGGCTTAGGCACCGGGGAGCTGTTTTTT.

The chain has TRBV28 and TRBJ2-3; 9 bases agree with TRBD2. This CDR3 is built from 15 residues. From germline, CDR1 is MDHEN and CDR2 SYDVKM. After removal of 6 bases from V and 6 bases from J, the junction contained 10 bases not matched to a gene. The CDR3 coding sequence is TGTGCCAGCAGAAGAGGTAGCGGGAGACGGGATACGCAGTATTTT. Amino acids: CASRRGSGRRDTQYF.

The chain is built from TRBV6-1 and TRBJ1-3; the D is unclear. Per germline, CDR1 MNHNS and CDR2 SASEGT. This CDR3 comprises 17 residues. The V end lost 0 bases, the J end lost 0 bases, and 12 bases lay between the germline ends. CDR3 coding DNA: TGTGCCAGCAGTGAAGCCCTCCAGGCGTTCTCTGGAAACACCATATATTTT. This sequence encodes CASSEALQAFSGNTIYF.

CDR3 nucleotide sequence: TGTGCCAGCTCACCAACCCGACCAAGACTAGCGGGCTCCCCGTCAGAAGAGACCCAGTACTTC. Residues: CASSPTRPRLAGSPSEETQYF. This rearrangement joins TRBV18 to TRBJ2-5, with 10 bases aligning to TRBD2. This CDR3 region has 21 residues. V trimming: 2 bases; J trimming: 3 bases; junction bases outside the gene matches: 21. CDR1 KGHSH and CDR2 LQKENI come from the germline V gene. The variable domain in full, with the rest retrieved from reference TRBV18 and TRBJ2-5, is NAGVMQNPRHLVRRRGQEARLRCSPMKGHSHVYWYRQLPEEGLKFMVYLQKENIIDESGMPKERFSAEFPKEGPSILRIQQVVRGDSAAYFCASSPTRPRLAGSPSEETQYFGPGTRLLVL.

This rearrangement joins TRBV18 to TRBJ1-5, with 7 bases identical to TRBD1. This CDR3 is 17 amino acids long. Germline assignment: CDR1 KGHSH and CDR2 LQKENI. The V segment lost 6 bases and the J segment 6 bases; nucleotides outside the gene matches: 17. CDR3 amino acids: CASSRGIGGSGGQPQHF. CDR3 DNA sequence: TGTGCCAGCTCCAGGGGGATAGGGGGCTCGGGTGGTCAGCCCCAGCATTTT.

In its sample, this clone was seen a few times. The chain carries TRBV6-5 and TRBJ2-7; 10 bases map to TRBD1. The CDR3 runs 14 residues. The germline V gene encodes CDR1 MNHEY and CDR2 SVGAGI. With 7 bases clipped from V and 0 bases from J, the junction kept 3 bases outside the gene matches. The CDR3 DNA is TGTGCCAGCATTGGGACAGGGGTCTCCTACGAGCAGTACTTC. It codes for CASIGTGVSYEQYF.

The rearrangement joins TRBV5-1 to TRBJ1-4; D gene unclear. Germline V gene lookup returns CDR1 SGHRS and CDR2 YFSETQ. The CDR3 is 14 residues long. The V gene lost 2 bases and the J gene lost 5 bases, with 10 bases spanning the gap. The CDR3 loop reads CASSFSPLNEKLFF. Written as DNA, the CDR3 is TGCGCCAGCAGCTTTAGCCCGCTAAATGAAAAACTGTTTTTT.

The sample holds one count of this clone. V is TRBV6-5 and J is TRBJ1-4, with 8 bases lining up with TRBD1. This CDR3 has 14 residues. Germline CDR1 and CDR2: MNHEY and SVGAGI. J gave up 8 bases and V 7 bases, and 9 bases lay outside the gene matches. Here the CDR3 reads CASIRDRGEEKLFF. CDR3 coding DNA: TGTGCCAGCATACGAGACAGGGGAGAGGAAAAACTGTTTTTT.

The V and J genes are TRBV7-9 and TRBJ2-7; possibly TRBD1 for D (6 bases). This CDR3 is 15 amino acids long. V lost 4 bases and J 2 bases, leaving 15 bases between the germline ends. Germline V CDR1 and CDR2: SEHNR, FQNEAQ (reference sequence). The CDR3 reads CASSYTTGSPYEQYF. The DNA of the CDR3 is TGTGCCAGCAGCTATACGACAGGTTCCCCCTACGAGCAGTACTTC.

V gene TRBV5-8 combines with J gene TRBJ1-3; D not certain. Trimming took off 0 bases at V and 0 bases at J, with 10 bases between the two ends. The CDR3 covers 16 residues. Germline-derived CDR1 and CDR2 are SGHTS and YDEGEE. The CDR3 loop is CASSLAGGSSGNTIYF. The CDR3 DNA sequence: TGTGCCAGCAGCTTGGCAGGCGGGAGCTCTGGAAACACCATATATTTT.

The chain links TRBV6-4 to TRBJ1-2; D not resolved. The germline V gene has CDR1 MRHNA and CDR2 SNTAGT. Between the trimmed V and J ends, which lost 6 bases and 4 bases, there was a span of 18 bases. The CDR3 is 15 amino acids. Here the CDR3 DNA reads TGTGCCAGCAGCACCCGAGCAGGCCTGCTCTATGGCTACACCTTC. Protein product: CASSTRAGLLYGYTF.